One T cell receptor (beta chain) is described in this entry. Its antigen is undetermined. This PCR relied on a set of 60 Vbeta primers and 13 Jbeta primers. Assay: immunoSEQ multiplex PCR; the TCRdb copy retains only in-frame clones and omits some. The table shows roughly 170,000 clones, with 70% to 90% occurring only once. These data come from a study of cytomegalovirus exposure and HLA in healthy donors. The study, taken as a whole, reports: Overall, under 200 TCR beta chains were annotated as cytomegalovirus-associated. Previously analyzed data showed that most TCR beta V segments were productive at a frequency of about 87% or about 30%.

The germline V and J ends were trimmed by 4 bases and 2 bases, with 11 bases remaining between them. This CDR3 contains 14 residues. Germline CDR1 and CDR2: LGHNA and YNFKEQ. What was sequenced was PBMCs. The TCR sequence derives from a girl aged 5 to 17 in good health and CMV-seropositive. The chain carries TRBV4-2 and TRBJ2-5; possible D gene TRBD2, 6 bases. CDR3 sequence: CASSLSGEQETQYF. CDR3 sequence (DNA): TGTGCCAGCAGCCTGTCGGGGGAACAAGAGACCCAGTACTTC.